This T cell receptor beta chain appears in the sequencing data of a study of regulatory T cells in long-lasting Graves disease. The time point: persistent/refractory GD, antithyroid drugs over 5 years with positive TRAb. PBMC-derived RNA was used for the TCR library. Peripheral blood, around 9.7 milliliters per patient, was collected in EDTA tubes. The CDR3 loop spans 13 amino acids. The junction had 4 bases not matched to a gene; V was cut back by 6 bases and J by 2 bases. With iRepertoire HTBI primers and Arm-PCR of CDR3 regions, TCR beta libraries were built. MiXCR was run by TCRdb on the multiplex PCR reads, yielding one entry per CDR3 protein. The sample holds about 660,000 distinct CDR3 sequences, around 32% seen once. The table lists this clonotype with many counts.

The specimen was peripheral blood mononuclear cells (PBMCs), collected when the disease was refractory, from a patient treated with antithyroid drugs. This chain links TRBV12-3 or TRBV12-4 with TRBJ2-7; 7 bases map to TRBD2. This sequence was found in a female donor with Graves disease. CDR3 bases: TGTGCCAGCAGCCGCGGGAGTGCCTACGAGCAGTACTTC. This translates into CASSRGSAYEQYF.